Following are 25 T cell receptor beta chains from one sample sequenced in a study of identical twins. TCRdb called the 5' RACE reads again in MiXCR, with one record for every CDR3 protein. Of roughly 490,000 distinct CDR3 sequences in the sample, around an eighth were seen once. These data were likewise used in another study, on yellow fever vaccine responses in identical twins.

Sequencing used CD4+ T cells sorted from blood. These receptors all stem from a woman aged 18-30 years in good health.

The chain employs TRBV6-1 and TRBJ2-7, with 8 bases that match TRBD2. The V gene end was trimmed by 6 bases and the J gene end by 3 bases; junction bases not matched to a gene: 7. Germline V gene lookup returns CDR1 MNHNS and CDR2 SASEGT. CDR3 length: 14 residues. The chain's CDR3 is CASRVQRESYEQYF. The CDR3 region has the DNA TGTGCCAGCAGGGTTCAGCGGGAGAGCTACGAGCAGTACTTC.

The table lists this clonotype with a few counts. The rearrangement uses TRBV11-2 and TRBJ2-3, with 7 bases identical to TRBD1. This CDR3 contains 17 residues. Per germline, CDR1 SGHAT and CDR2 FQNNGV. Losses at the gene ends were 5 bases for V and 2 bases for J; bases not matched to a gene: 13. As DNA, the CDR3 is TGTGCCAGCAGCAATGAGATGTGGGGGACAGCCACAGATACGCAGTATTTT. Its protein is CASSNEMWGTATDTQYF.

The chain combines TRBV25-1 with TRBJ2-7; D not certain. V was pared by 0 bases and J by 5 bases, with 2 bases between. CDR3 length: 11 residues. Germline CDR1 MGHDK, CDR2 SYGVNS. Here the CDR3 DNA reads TGTGCCAGCAGTGAATATGACGAGCAGTACTTC. It codes for CASSEYDEQYF.

This clonotype was seen only a few times. The chain links TRBV5-5 to TRBJ2-6, with unresolved D. This CDR3 spans 15 amino acids. The V end lost 1 base, the J end lost 0 bases, and 5 bases lay between the germline ends. The germline V gene encodes CDR1 SGHKS and CDR2 YYEKEE (reference sequence). CDR3 DNA sequence: TGTGCCAGCAGCTTGAGGAACTCTGGGGCCAACGTCCTGACTTTC. Translation: CASSLRNSGANVLTF.

This clonotype was counted between two and nine times. J is TRBJ2-1 and V is TRBV7-2; TRBD2 matches at 8 bases. Unmatched junction bases numbered 4, after V lost 3 bases and J lost 3 bases. Per germline, CDR1 SGHTA and CDR2 FQGNSA. CDR3 length: 15 amino acids. CDR3 amino acids: CASSLLAGRYNEQFF. The CDR3 nucleotides are TGTGCCAGCAGCTTGTTAGCGGGACGCTACAATGAGCAGTTCTTC.

This clonotype was counted between two and nine times. The chain employs TRBV4-2 and TRBJ2-5; TRBD2 is a possible D gene (7 bases). V was clipped by 3 bases and J by 1 base, with 15 bases between them. This CDR3 comprises 16 residues. Per germline, CDR1 LGHNA and CDR2 YNFKEQ. The CDR3 coding sequence is TGTGCCAGCAGCCAGCTCGGCGGGGGCCTCCAAGAGACCCAGTACTTC. Translating gives CASSQLGGGLQETQYF.

The chain joins TRBV2 to TRBJ2-7, with D maybe TRBD1 (6 bases). CDR3 length: 13 amino acids. V was pared by 6 bases and J by 5 bases, with 14 bases between. CDR1 and CDR2 (germline): SNHLY, FYNNEI. The CDR3 sequence is CASRVTGSHEQYF. CDR3 bases: TGTGCCAGCAGGGTTACAGGGTCCCACGAGCAGTACTTC.

This clonotype was observed at least ten times. This sequence joins TRBV20-1 and TRBJ2-3; 7 bases line up with TRBD2. The germline V gene has CDR1 DFQATT and CDR2 SNEGSKA (reference sequence). J lost 0 bases, V lost 4 bases, and 4 bases had no gene match. The CDR3 runs to 14 residues. CDR3 protein: CSAILAPSTDTQYF. CDR3 nucleotides: TGCAGTGCTATACTAGCGCCCAGCACAGATACGCAGTATTTT.

This clonotype was picked up many times. The chain combines TRBV20-1 with TRBJ2-1, with 15 bases that match TRBD2. This CDR3 is 17 amino acids long. V lost 3 bases, J lost 1 base, and 4 bases stayed unmatched. CDR1 is DFQATT, CDR2 SNEGSKA, per germline (reference sequence). CDR3: CSASRGLAGGSYNEQFF. DNA of the CDR3: TGCAGTGCTAGCCGAGGACTAGCGGGGGGGTCCTACAATGAGCAGTTCTTC.

The chain has TRBV3-1 and TRBJ2-5; tentatively, D is TRBD1 or TRBD2 (5 bases each). V was shortened by 4 bases and J by 4 bases, with 19 bases between the two germline ends. This CDR3 is built from 16 residues. The V gene's germline CDR1 is LGHDT and CDR2 YNNKEL (reference sequence). The CDR3 spells CASSPGYGATTETQYF. Written as DNA, the CDR3 is TGTGCCAGCAGCCCAGGTTACGGGGCCACGACAGAGACCCAGTACTTC.

This clonotype was recorded a few times. This chain uses TRBV6-1 with TRBJ2-3; 11 nucleotides line up with TRBD2. After removal of 5 bases from V and 4 bases from J, the junction contained 17 bases not matched to a gene. CDR3 length equals 19 residues. Germline V gives CDR1 MNHNS, CDR2 SASEGT. The CDR3 DNA sequence: TGTGCCAGCAGTCTGAACCCTGGACTAGCGGGTTCCCAGGCAGATACGCAGTATTTT. This encodes CASSLNPGLAGSQADTQYF.

There are a few counts of this clonotype. This chain uses TRBV3-1 with TRBJ2-7, with a weak D call TRBD2 (5 bases). The CDR3 is 14 residues long. V lost 0 bases and J lost 7, with 13 bases in between. The V gene's germline CDR1 is LGHDT and CDR2 YNNKEL (reference sequence). The CDR3 nucleotides read TGTGCCAGCAGCCAAGATCGGAGGTTTAGTGAGCAGTACTTC. It codes for CASSQDRRFSEQYF.

This clonotype was detected only a few times. Since a much larger clone is just one base distant, this may be a read error. This chain links TRBV9 with TRBJ2-7; no definite D call. This CDR3 is built from 11 residues. The V and J ends lost 0 bases and 5 bases respectively, with 3 bases between them. The V gene's germline CDR1 is SGDLS and CDR2 YYNGEE. CDR3 sequence reads: CASSVGDEQYF. The CDR3 DNA sequence: TGTGCCAGCAGCGTAGGGGACGAGCAGTACTTC.

V usage is TRBV7-9 and J usage is TRBJ2-7; no definite D call. CDR1 SEHNR and CDR2 FQNEAQ come from the germline V gene (reference sequence). The ends were cut back, 2 bases at V and 5 bases at J, with 4 bases in the middle. The length of the CDR3 is 11 residues. CDR3 nucleotides: TGTGCCAGCAGCTTACTACACGAGCAGTACTTC. Translation: CASSLLHEQYF.

The chain recombines TRBV5-1 with TRBJ1-6; 7 nucleotides line up with TRBD1. The CDR3 sequence is 15 residues long. The germline V gene encodes CDR1 SGHRS and CDR2 YFSETQ. J gave up 7 bases and V 4 bases, and 8 bases lay outside the gene matches. CDR3 loop: CASSPPGTVNSPLHF. The CDR3 region has the DNA TGCGCCAGCAGCCCACCGGGGACAGTAAATTCACCCCTCCACTTT.

This clonotype was recorded a few times. This chain connects TRBV30 to TRBJ2-3; D remains unclear. The CDR3 totals 11 residues. Germline CDR1 GTSNPN, CDR2 SVGIG (reference sequence). Trimming took off 5 bases at V and 2 bases at J, with 5 bases between the two ends. The CDR3 coding sequence is TGTGCCTGGGCCCCCACAGATACGCAGTATTTT. It yields the protein CAWAPTDTQYF.

This rearrangement joins TRBV10-1 to TRBJ2-5, with 8 bases fitting TRBD2. The germline V gene encodes CDR1 WNHNN and CDR2 SYGVQD (reference sequence). The CDR3 loop spans 14 amino acids. V was clipped by 4 bases and J by 4 bases; unmatched bases: 5. CDR3 sequence: CASSVVAGSETQYF. CDR3 in DNA: TGCGCCAGCAGTGTCGTAGCGGGATCAGAGACCCAGTACTTC.

This clonotype was counted only a few times. The chain combines TRBV5-6 with TRBJ1-5, with D perhaps matching TRBD1 (5 bases). The germline gives CDR1 SGHDT, CDR2 YYEEEE. CDR3 length equals 17 residues. The V end lost 3 bases, the J end lost 0 bases, and 16 bases lay between the germline ends. For the CDR3, the DNA is TGTGCCAGCAGCTACGCCGGGACGGTGAATAGCAATCAGCCCCAGCATTTT. As protein: CASSYAGTVNSNQPQHF.

This clonotype was counted ten times or more. This chain joins TRBV12-3 or TRBV12-4 and TRBJ1-5; TRBD1 matches at 8 bases. The CDR3 loop spans 16 amino acids. Germline trimming cut 2 bases from V and 2 bases from J; bases unmatched to any gene: 5. CDR3 loop: CASSLQGQGGNQPQHF. Here the CDR3 DNA reads TGTGCCAGCAGTTTACAAGGACAGGGAGGCAATCAGCCCCAGCATTTT.

The chain links TRBV12-3 or TRBV12-4 to TRBJ2-3; a weak D match, TRBD1 (7 bases). CDR3 size: 13 residues. V was clipped by 8 bases and J by 4 bases, with 13 bases between them. The CDR3 spells CASRSGGPDTQYF. CDR3 nucleotides: TGTGCCAGCCGCTCAGGGGGGCCAGATACGCAGTATTTT.

This clonotype came up a few times. The V gene is TRBV12-3 or TRBV12-4, the J gene TRBJ2-1, with TRBD2 identical over 14 bases. The CDR3 totals 15 residues. J lost 7 bases, V lost 5 bases, and 4 bases had no gene match. CDR3 loop: CASSDGTSGRNEQFF. The CDR3, as DNA: TGTGCCAGCAGTGACGGGACTAGCGGGAGAAATGAGCAGTTCTTC.

This clonotype came up a few times. The V and J genes are TRBV5-1 and TRBJ2-2; 9 positions match TRBD1. Losses at the gene ends were 4 bases for V and 5 bases for J; bases not matched to a gene: 6. In germline, CDR1 is SGHRS, CDR2 YFSETQ. The CDR3 runs 15 residues. The CDR3 sequence: CASSLRDRETGELFF. The CDR3 nucleotides are TGCGCCAGCAGCCTACGGGACAGGGAAACCGGGGAGCTGTTTTTT.

The table lists this clonotype with a few counts. This sequence joins TRBV9 and TRBJ2-7, with 13 bases lining up with TRBD2. After removal of 3 bases from V and 5 bases from J, the junction contained 5 bases not matched to a gene. Germline assignment: CDR1 SGDLS and CDR2 YYNGEE. The CDR3 runs 15 residues. The CDR3 region is CASSAGLAGEHEQYF. The CDR3 DNA reads as TGTGCCAGCAGCGCAGGACTAGCGGGAGAACACGAGCAGTACTTC.

This clonotype was seen ten or more times. This CDR3 reads CASSYVGQQENYGYTF. For the CDR3, the DNA is TGCGCCAGCAGCTATGTGGGCCAACAGGAGAACTATGGCTACACCTTC. The chain links TRBV5-1 to TRBJ1-2, with D perhaps matching TRBD1 (5 bases). The CDR3 contains 16 residues. Per the germline V gene, CDR1 is SGHRS and CDR2 is YFSETQ. V lost 3 bases, J lost 2 bases, and 17 bases lay in between.

The J gene is TRBJ2-3, the V gene TRBV28, with TRBD2 matching over 7 bases. Looked up from germline, CDR1 is MDHEN and CDR2 is SYDVKM. This CDR3 is 16 amino acids long. Trimming at V came to 5 bases and at J to 0 bases, leaving 8 bases not matched to a gene. The CDR3 protein is CASSRVAGASTDTQYF. In DNA form, the CDR3 reads TGTGCCAGCAGTCGAGTAGCGGGTGCTAGCACAGATACGCAGTATTTT.